This TCR beta chain was documented in a study of OX40 agonist ivuxolimab in advanced cancers. Looking at the study overall: People who had prior anti-PD-1, anti-PD-L1 or anti-CTLA-4 therapy could take part, and roughly 44% had some.

The germline gives CDR1 SEHNR, CDR2 FQNEAQ (reference sequence). This CDR3 contains 12 residues. V shed 2 bases and J shed 2 bases, with 3 bases lying between them. Here immunoSEQ multiplex PCR was the method, and the copy in TCRdb shows in-frame clones only, minus some. This sample has tens of thousands of clones, with roughly four fifths found just once. This chain links TRBV7-9 with TRBJ1-2; no reliable D call. This clonotype originated in an adult with an advanced solid tumor such as melanoma, head and neck, liver or kidney cancer. The specimen comprised CD4+ or CD8+ T cells sorted from blood, sampled in a trial of the OX40 agonist ivuxolimab. The CDR3 here is CASSLSNYGYTF. CDR3 bases: TGTGCCAGCAGCTTATCCAACTATGGCTACACCTTC.